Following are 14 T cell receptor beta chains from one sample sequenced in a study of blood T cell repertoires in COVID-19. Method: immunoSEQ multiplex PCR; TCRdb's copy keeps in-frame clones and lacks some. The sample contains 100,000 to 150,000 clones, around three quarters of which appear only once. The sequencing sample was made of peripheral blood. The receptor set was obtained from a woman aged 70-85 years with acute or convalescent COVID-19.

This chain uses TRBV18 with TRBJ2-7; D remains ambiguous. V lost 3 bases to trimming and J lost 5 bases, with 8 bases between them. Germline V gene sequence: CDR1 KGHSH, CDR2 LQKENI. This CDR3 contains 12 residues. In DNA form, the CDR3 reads TGTGCCAGCTCACCCCGTGAGGACGAGCAGTACTTC. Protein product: CASSPREDEQYF.

The CDR3 spells CASASGRSGEQYF. The CDR3 region has the DNA TGTGCCAGCGCTAGCGGGAGATCTGGCGAGCAGTACTTC. The chain carries TRBV27 and TRBJ2-7; 10 bases align to TRBD2. J lost 6 bases, V lost 8 bases, and 7 bases had no gene match. The CDR3 has 13 residues. The germline gives CDR1 MNHEY, CDR2 SMNVEV (reference sequence).

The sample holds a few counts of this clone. This chain's CDR3 is CASSYVRDRAEEQYF. The CDR3, as DNA: TGTGCCAGCAGTTATGTCCGGGACAGGGCGGAGGAGCAGTACTTC. The chain uses TRBV6-5 and TRBJ2-7; 9 bases fit TRBD1. The CDR3 totals 15 residues. The germline V gene encodes CDR1 MNHEY and CDR2 SVGAGI. Losses at the gene ends were 3 bases for V and 7 bases for J; bases not matched to a gene: 10.

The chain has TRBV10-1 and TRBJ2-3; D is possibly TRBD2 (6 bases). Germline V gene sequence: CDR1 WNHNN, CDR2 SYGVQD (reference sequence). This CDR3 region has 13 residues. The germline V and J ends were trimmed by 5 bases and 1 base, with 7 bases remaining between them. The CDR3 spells CASSPGGTDTQYF. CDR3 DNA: TGCGCCAGCAGTCCGGGGGGCACAGATACGCAGTATTTT.

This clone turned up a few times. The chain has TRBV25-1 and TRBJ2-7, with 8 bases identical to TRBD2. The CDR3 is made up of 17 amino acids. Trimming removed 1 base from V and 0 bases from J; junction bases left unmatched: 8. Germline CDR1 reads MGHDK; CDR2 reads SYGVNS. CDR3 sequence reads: CASSESISGTISYEQYF. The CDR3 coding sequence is TGTGCCAGCAGTGAATCCATTAGCGGGACGATCTCCTACGAGCAGTACTTC.

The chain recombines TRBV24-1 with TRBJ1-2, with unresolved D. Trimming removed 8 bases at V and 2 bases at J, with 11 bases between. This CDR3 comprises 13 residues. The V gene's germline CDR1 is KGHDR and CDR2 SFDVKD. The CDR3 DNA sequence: TGTGCCACCATTCTTGGCACGAACTATGGCTACACCTTC. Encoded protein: CATILGTNYGYTF.

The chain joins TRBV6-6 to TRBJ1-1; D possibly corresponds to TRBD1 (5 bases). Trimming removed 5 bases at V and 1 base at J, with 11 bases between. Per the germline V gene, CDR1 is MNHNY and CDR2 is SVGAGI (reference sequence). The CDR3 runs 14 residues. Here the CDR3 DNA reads TGTGCCAGCAGTGGCGGGGCTGAGAACACTGAAGCTTTCTTT. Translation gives CASSGGAENTEAFF.

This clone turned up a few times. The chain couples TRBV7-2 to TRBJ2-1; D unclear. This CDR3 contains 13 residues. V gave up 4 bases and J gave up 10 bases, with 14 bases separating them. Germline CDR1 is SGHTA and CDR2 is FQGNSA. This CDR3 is CASSSPRPGEQFF. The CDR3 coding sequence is TGTGCCAGCAGCTCCCCACGTCCCGGGGAGCAGTTCTTC.

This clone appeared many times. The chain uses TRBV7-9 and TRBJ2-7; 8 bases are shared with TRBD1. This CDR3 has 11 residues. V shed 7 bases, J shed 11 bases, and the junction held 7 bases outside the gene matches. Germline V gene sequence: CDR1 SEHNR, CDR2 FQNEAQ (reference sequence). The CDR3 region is CASTDRGTEYF. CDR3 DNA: TGTGCCAGCACAGACAGGGGAACCGAGTACTTC.

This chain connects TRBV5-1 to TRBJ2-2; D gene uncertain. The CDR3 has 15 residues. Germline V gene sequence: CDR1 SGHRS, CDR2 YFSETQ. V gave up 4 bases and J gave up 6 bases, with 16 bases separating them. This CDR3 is CASSPASTTAGELFF. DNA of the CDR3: TGCGCCAGCAGCCCTGCGAGTACCACGGCCGGGGAGCTGTTTTTT.

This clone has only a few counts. CDR3: CASSSPGLANNEQFF. DNA for the CDR3: TGTGCCAGCAGCTCTCCGGGACTAGCAAACAATGAGCAGTTCTTC. The chain combines TRBV3-1 (or the pseudogene TRBV3-2) with TRBJ2-1; 9 bases agree with TRBD2. The V segment lost 5 bases and the J segment 5 bases; nucleotides outside the gene matches: 7. Germline V gene lookup returns CDR1 LGHDT and CDR2 YNNKEL (reference sequence). The CDR3 is 15 residues long.

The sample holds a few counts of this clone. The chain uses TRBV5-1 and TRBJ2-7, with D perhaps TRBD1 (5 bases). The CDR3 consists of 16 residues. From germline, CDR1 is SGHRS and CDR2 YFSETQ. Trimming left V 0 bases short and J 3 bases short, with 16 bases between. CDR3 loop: CASSLEVLDKGYEQYF. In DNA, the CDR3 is TGCGCCAGCAGCTTGGAAGTATTGGACAAAGGCTACGAGCAGTACTTC.

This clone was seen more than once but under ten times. CDR3 sequence reads: CASSQIGLAGDNEQFF. The CDR3 DNA reads TGTGCCAGCAGCCAAATAGGGCTAGCGGGTGACAATGAGCAGTTCTTC. J is TRBJ2-1 and V is TRBV4-2; 8 nucleotides agree with TRBD2. V lost 2 bases, J lost 5 bases, and 8 bases stayed unmatched. Germline V gives CDR1 LGHNA, CDR2 YNFKEQ. The CDR3 has 16 residues.

This CDR3 reads CASIRGEAGNTIYF. The CDR3 DNA reads TGTGCCAGCATTCGGGGAGAAGCTGGAAACACCATATATTTT. This chain uses TRBV28 with TRBJ1-3, with D hard to call. Trimming left V 7 bases short and J 2 bases short, with 12 bases between. The CDR3 runs to 14 residues. The germline CDR1 and CDR2 sequences are MDHEN and SYDVKM.